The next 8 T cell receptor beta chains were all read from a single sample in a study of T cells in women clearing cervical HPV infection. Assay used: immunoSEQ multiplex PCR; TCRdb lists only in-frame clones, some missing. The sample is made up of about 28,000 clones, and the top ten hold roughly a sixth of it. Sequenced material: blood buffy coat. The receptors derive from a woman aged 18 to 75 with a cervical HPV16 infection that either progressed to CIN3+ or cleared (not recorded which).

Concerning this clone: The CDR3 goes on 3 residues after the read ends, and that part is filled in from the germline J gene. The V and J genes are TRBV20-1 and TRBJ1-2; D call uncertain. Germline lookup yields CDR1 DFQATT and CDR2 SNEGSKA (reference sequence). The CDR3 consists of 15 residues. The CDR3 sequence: CSARDGLAGVGDYTF. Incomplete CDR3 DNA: TGCAGTGCTAGAGATGGACTAGCGGGAGTGGGCGAC.

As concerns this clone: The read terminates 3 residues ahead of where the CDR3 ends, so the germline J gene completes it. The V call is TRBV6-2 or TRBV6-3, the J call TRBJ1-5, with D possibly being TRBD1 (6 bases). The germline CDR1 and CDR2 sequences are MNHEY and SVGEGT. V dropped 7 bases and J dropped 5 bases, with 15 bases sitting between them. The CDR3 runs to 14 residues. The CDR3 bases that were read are TGTGCCAGCAATATCGGACAGTCGCATCAGCCC. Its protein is CASNIGQSHQP. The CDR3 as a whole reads CASNIGQSHQPQHF.

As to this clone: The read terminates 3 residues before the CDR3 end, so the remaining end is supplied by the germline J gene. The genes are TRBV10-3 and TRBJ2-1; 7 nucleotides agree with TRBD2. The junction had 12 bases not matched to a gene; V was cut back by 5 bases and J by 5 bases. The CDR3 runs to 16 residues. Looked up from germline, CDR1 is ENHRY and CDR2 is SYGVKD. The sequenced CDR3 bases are TGTGCCATCAGTAAGCCTCGGGGGGTCTTACACAATGAG. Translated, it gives CAISKPRGVLHNE. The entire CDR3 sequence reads CAISKPRGVLHNEQFF.

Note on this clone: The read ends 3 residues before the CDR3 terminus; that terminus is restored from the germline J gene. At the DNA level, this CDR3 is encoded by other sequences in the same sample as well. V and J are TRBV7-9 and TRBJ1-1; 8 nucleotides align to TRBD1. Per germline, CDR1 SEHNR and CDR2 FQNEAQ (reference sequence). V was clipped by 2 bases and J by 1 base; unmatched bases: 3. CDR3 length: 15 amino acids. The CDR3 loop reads CASSLTGQGNTEAFF. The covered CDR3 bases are TGTGCCAGCAGCTTAACCGGACAGGGGAACACTGAA.

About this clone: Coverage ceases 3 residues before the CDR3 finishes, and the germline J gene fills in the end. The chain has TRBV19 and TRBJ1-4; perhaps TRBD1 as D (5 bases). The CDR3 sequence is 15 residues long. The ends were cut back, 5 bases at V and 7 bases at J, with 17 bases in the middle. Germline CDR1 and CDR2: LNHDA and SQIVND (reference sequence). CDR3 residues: CASSPSPLGGEKLFF. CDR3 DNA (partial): TGTGCCAGTAGTCCAAGTCCGCTGGGGGGTGAAAAA.

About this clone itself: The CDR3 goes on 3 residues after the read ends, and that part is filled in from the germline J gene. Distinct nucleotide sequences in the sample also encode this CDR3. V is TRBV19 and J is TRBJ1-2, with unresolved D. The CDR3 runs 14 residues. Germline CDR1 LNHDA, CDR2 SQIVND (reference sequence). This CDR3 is CASSIRRATDTYTF. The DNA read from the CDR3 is TGTGCCAGTAGTATTAGGCGCGCCACAGATACC. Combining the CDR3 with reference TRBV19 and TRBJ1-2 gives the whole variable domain DGGITQSPKYLFRKEGQNVTLSCEQNLNHDAMYWYRQDPGQGLRLIYYSQIVNDFQKGDIAEGYSVSREKKESFPLTVTSAQKNPTAFYLCASSIRRATDTYTFGSGTRLTVV.

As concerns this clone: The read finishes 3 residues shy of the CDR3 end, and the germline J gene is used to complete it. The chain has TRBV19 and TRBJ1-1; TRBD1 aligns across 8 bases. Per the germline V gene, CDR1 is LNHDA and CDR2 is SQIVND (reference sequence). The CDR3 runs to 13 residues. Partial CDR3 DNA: TGTGCCAGTAGCCCAGGGGGCCGGTTTCTA. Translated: CASSPGGRFL. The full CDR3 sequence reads CASSPGGRFLAFF.

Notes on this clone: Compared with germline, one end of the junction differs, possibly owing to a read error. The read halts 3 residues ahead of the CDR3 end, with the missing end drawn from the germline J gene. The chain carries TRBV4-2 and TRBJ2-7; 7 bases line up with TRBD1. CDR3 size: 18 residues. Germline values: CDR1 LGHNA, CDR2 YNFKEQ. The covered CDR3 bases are TGCGCCAGCAGCCAAGATGTAGATGTAGGGGGCGAAAGGCTCGAG. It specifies CASSQDVDVGGERLE. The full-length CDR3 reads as CASSQDVDVGGERLEQYF.